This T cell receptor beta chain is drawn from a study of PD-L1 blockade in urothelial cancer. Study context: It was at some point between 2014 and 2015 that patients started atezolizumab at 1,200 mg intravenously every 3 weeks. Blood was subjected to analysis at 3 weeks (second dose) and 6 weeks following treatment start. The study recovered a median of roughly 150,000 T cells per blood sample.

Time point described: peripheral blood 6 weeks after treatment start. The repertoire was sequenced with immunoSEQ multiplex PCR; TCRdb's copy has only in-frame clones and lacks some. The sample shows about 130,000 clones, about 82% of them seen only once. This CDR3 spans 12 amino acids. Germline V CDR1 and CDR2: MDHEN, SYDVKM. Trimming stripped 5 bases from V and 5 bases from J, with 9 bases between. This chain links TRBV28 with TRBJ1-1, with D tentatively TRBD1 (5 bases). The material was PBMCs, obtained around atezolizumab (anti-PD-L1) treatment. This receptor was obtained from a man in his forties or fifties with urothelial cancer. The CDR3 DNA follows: TGTGCCAGCAGTATACCAGGGACTGAAGCTTTCTTT. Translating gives CASSIPGTEAFF.